The sample holds one count of the clone carrying this TCR beta chain. Its antigen is undetermined. This sample was included in a study of cytomegalovirus exposure and HLA in healthy donors. Overall study results and limits: Roughly even sequencing depth across donors was the assumption behind the presence/absence analyses.

60 Vbeta and 13 Jbeta primers were used in PCR. Assay: immunoSEQ multiplex PCR; the TCRdb copy retains only in-frame clones and omits some. The sample includes some 76,000 clones, about four fifths of them seen just once. This clonotype was sampled from a woman in her forties or fifties in good health and CMV-seronegative. The sequencing sample was made of PBMCs.

The CDR3 region is CASSLAGANTGELFF. In DNA, the CDR3 is TGTGCCAGCAGCTTGGCGGGGGCGAACACCGGGGAGCTGTTTTTT. This sequence joins TRBV5-4 and TRBJ2-2; weak D call: TRBD2 (6 bases). V shed 0 bases and J shed 0 bases, with 6 bases lying between them. The CDR3 length is 15 residues. From germline, CDR1 is SGHNT and CDR2 YYREEE (reference sequence). Combining the CDR3 with reference TRBV5-4 and TRBJ2-2 gives the whole variable domain ETGVTQSPTHLIKTRGQQVTLRCSSQSGHNTVSWYQQALGQGPQFIFQYYREEENGRGNFPPRFSGLQFPNYSSELNVNALELDDSALYLCASSLAGANTGELFFGEGSRLTVL.